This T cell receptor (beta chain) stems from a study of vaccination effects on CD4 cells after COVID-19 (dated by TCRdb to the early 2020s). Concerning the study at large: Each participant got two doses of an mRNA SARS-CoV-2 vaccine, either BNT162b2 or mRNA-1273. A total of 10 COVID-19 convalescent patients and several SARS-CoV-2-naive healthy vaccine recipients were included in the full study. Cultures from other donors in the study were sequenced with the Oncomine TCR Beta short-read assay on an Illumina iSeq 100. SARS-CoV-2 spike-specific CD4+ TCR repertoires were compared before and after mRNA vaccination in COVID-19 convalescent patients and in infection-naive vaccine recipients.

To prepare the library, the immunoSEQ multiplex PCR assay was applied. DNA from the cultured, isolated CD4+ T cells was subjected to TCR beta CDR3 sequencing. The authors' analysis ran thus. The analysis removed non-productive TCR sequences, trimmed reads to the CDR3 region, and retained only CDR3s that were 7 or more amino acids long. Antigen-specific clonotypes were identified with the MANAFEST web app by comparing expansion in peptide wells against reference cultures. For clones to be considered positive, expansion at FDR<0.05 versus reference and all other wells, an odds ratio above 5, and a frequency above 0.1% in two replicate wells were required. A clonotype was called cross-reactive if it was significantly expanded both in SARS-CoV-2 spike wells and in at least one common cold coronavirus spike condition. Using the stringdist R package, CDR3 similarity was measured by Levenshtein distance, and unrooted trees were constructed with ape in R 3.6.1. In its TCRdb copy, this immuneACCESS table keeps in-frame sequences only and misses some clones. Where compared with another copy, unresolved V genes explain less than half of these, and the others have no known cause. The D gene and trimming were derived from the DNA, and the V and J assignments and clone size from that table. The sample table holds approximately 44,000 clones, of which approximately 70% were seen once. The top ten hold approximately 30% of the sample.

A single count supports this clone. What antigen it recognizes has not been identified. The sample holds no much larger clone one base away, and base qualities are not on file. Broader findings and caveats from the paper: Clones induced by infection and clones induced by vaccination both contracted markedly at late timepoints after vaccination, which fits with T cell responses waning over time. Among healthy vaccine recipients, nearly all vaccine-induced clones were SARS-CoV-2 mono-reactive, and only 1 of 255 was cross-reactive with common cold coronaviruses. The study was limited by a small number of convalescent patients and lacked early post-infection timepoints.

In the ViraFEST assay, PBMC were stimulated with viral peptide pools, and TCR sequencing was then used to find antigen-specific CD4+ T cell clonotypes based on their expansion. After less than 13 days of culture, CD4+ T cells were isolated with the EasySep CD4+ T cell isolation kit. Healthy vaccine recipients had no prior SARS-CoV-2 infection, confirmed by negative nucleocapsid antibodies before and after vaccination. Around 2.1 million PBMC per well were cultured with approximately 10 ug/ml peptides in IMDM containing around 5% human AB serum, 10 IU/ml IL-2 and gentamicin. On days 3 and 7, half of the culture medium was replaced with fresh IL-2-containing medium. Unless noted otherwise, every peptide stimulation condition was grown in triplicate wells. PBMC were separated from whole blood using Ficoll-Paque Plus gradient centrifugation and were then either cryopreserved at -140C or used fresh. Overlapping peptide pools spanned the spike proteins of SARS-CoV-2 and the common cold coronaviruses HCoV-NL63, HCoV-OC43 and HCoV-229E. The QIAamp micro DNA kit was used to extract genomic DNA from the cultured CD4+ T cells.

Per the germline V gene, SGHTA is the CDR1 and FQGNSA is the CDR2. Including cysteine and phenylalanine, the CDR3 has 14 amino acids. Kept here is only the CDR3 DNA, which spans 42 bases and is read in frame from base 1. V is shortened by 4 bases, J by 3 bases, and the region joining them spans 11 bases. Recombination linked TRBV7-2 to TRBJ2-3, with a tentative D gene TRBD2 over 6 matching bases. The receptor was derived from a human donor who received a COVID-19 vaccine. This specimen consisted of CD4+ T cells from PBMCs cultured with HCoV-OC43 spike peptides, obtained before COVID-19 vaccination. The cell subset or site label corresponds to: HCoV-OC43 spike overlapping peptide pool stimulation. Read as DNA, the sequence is TGTGCCAGCAGCTACTTGGGGGGTACAGATACGCAGTATTTT. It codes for CASSYLGGTDTQYF.